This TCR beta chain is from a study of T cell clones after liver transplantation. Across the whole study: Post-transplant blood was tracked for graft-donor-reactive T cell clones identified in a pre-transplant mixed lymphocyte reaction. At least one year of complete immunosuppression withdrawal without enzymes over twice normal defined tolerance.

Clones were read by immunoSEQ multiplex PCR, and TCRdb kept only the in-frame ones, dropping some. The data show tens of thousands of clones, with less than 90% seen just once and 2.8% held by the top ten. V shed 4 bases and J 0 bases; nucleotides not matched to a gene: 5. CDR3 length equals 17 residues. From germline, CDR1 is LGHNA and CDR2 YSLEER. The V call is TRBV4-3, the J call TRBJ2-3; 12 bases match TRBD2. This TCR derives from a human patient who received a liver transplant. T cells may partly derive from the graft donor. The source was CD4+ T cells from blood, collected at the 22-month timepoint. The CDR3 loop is CASSRQLAGGSTDTQYF. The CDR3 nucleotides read TGCGCCAGCAGCCGACAACTAGCGGGAGGAAGCACAGATACGCAGTATTTT.